This T cell receptor (beta chain) came from a study of blood T cell repertoires in COVID-19. Study as a whole: Samples came from the United States, Italy and Spain, spanning acute and convalescent COVID-19.

Participants came from about two dozen US areas, aged about 18 to 89 years. Recovered Cohort 3 donors showed two negative PCRs, clearance, or symptom resolution. Per the authors' pipeline: Estimated nucleated cell counts came from reference gene primer amplification. Data came from immunoSEQ multiplex PCR; TCRdb stores just in-frame clones and leaves some out. The V and J calls and the clone size are those of that table, but D and trimming were determined from the DNA. The sample has around 160,000 clones; around four fifths are singletons. CDR3 length equals 16 residues. CDR1 and CDR2 (germline): SGDLS, YYNGEE. Trimming took 1 base from V and 3 from J, leaving 15 bases between them.

Material: PBMCs or T cells enriched from blood (not recorded which). This TCR was recovered from an older woman who had recovered from COVID-19. This rearrangement joins TRBV9 to TRBJ2-3; D perhaps matches TRBD2 (6 bases). CDR3 region: CASSVFASEPTDTQYF. Here the CDR3 DNA reads TGTGCCAGCAGCGTATTCGCTAGCGAGCCTACAGATACGCAGTATTTT.